The 9 T cell receptor beta chains given below trace back to one sample, sequenced in a study of neoadjuvant nivolumab and ipilimumab in lung cancer. TCRdb's table, derived via immunoSEQ multiplex PCR, lists solely in-frame clones and lacks some. The sample has tens of thousands of clones, 85% to 90% seen once. This specimen was peripheral blood, taken before neoadjuvant nivolumab, alone or with ipilimumab. These receptor sequences come from an adult with non-small cell lung cancer.

CDR3 residues: CASGTSGYEQYF. The DNA of the CDR3 is TGTGCCAGCGGGACTAGCGGCTACGAGCAGTACTTC. The chain combines TRBV2 with TRBJ2-7; 11 positions agree with TRBD2. Per the germline V gene, CDR1 is SNHLY and CDR2 is FYNNEI. This CDR3 comprises 12 residues. The V and J ends lost 8 bases and 3 bases, in that order; junction bases with no gene match: 0.

This chain connects TRBV29-1 to TRBJ2-2; no firm D call. The CDR3 sequence is 14 residues long. V lost 5 bases, J lost 7 bases, and 17 bases lay in between. The germline gives CDR1 SQVTM, CDR2 ANQGSEA. The CDR3 DNA reads TGCAGCGTTCAGGAAGGCCCCGTGGGCGGGGAGCTGTTTTTT. Its translation is CSVQEGPVGGELFF.

The rearrangement links TRBV11-3 to TRBJ2-7; D is undetermined. With 3 bases removed from V and 1 base from J, the gap between germline ends came to 7 bases. Germline loops: CDR1 SGHNT, CDR2 YENEEA. The CDR3 covers 13 residues. The CDR3 here is CASSFSASYEQYF. The CDR3 DNA reads as TGTGCCAGCAGCTTCTCCGCTTCCTACGAGCAGTACTTC.

This chain connects TRBV30 to TRBJ2-7; D assignment may be TRBD1 or TRBD2 (5 bases each). V lost 2 bases and J lost 4, with 15 bases in between. The CDR3 extends over 14 amino acids. Germline V gene data show CDR1 as GTSNPN and CDR2 as SVGIG (reference sequence). CDR3 loop: CAWSPPGALYEQYF. The DNA for the CDR3 is TGTGCCTGGAGTCCCCCCGGGGCGTTGTACGAGCAGTACTTC.

The chain is built from TRBV19 and TRBJ2-7; maybe TRBD1 (6 bases). The CDR3 totals 15 residues. CDR1 LNHDA and CDR2 SQIVND come from the germline V gene (reference sequence). V was trimmed by 7 bases and J by 4 bases, leaving 20 bases between them. The CDR3 DNA reads TGTGCCAGTAATCAGGGCCCGGGACAACTTTACGAGCAGTACTTC. As protein: CASNQGPGQLYEQYF. Full variable domain (outside the CDR3, taken from reference TRBV19 and TRBJ2-7): DGGITQSPKYLFRKEGQNVTLSCEQNLNHDAMYWYRQDPGQGLRLIYYSQIVNDFQKGDIAEGYSVSREKKESFPLTVTSAQKNPTAFYLCASNQGPGQLYEQYFGPGTRLTVT.

This rearrangement joins TRBV7-9 to TRBJ2-7, with 7 bases aligning to TRBD1. This CDR3 has 15 amino acids. Germline assignment: CDR1 SEHNR and CDR2 FQNEAQ (reference sequence). V lost 5 bases and J lost 6; bases outside the gene matches: 13. The CDR3: CASSPSLLQGREQYF. CDR3 nucleotide sequence: TGTGCCAGCAGCCCTTCCCTTTTACAGGGGCGCGAGCAGTACTTC.

The rearrangement joins TRBV28 to TRBJ2-1; weak D call: TRBD1 (5 bases). The ends were cut back, 3 bases at V and 4 bases at J, with 13 bases in the middle. Germline CDR1 MDHEN, CDR2 SYDVKM. The CDR3 length is 15 residues. The CDR3 sequence is CASSFAGLNYNEQFF. The CDR3 bases are TGTGCCAGCAGTTTTGCAGGGTTGAATTACAATGAGCAGTTCTTC.

The chain combines TRBV6-4 with TRBJ2-3, with 7 bases identical to TRBD1. V trimming: 2 bases; J trimming: 6 bases; junction bases outside the gene matches: 5. Germline-derived CDR1 and CDR2 are MRHNA and SNTAGT. CDR3 size: 14 residues. CDR3 sequence reads: CASSDEFRGDTQYF. The CDR3 coding sequence is TGTGCCAGCAGTGACGAATTCAGGGGGGATACGCAGTATTTT.

The chain combines TRBV9 with TRBJ2-7, with 14 bases fitting TRBD2. The CDR3 contains 16 residues. Germline V gives CDR1 SGDLS, CDR2 YYNGEE. V was pared by 5 bases and J by 6 bases, with 10 bases of the junction left unmatched. Here the CDR3 reads CASSDAGLAGASEQYF. The CDR3, as DNA: TGTGCCAGCAGTGATGCGGGACTAGCGGGAGCGAGCGAGCAGTACTTC.